Shown below are 11 T cell receptor beta chains from a single sample sequenced in a study of T cell responses to AZD1222 COVID-19 vaccine. Libraries were prepared by immunoSEQ multiplex PCR; TCRdb keeps only in-frame clonotypes and omits some of them. The profile shows some 90,000 clones, around nine tenths of them singletons. The material was peripheral blood, obtained on day 0 of AZD1222 vaccination. The receptors here all came from an adult in good health.

This chain links TRBV4-3 with TRBJ1-1; 8 nucleotides agree with TRBD1. The germline CDR1 and CDR2 sequences are LGHNA and YSLEER. The CDR3 contains 14 residues. V trimming: 1 base; J trimming: 12 bases; junction bases outside the gene matches: 10. Here the CDR3 DNA reads TGCGCCAGCAGCCAAGTTCTGGGACAGGCACGAACTTTCTTT. Its translation: CASSQVLGQARTFF.

The V call is TRBV10-3, the J call TRBJ2-7, with a tentative D call TRBD2 (7 bases). The length of the CDR3 is 14 residues. V was pared by 10 bases and J by 1 base, with 17 bases between. CDR1 is ENHRY, CDR2 SYGVKD, per germline. CDR3 DNA sequence: TGTGCCACCCAAAGGGGGACTAATTCCTACGAGCAGTACTTC. Translated, it gives CATQRGTNSYEQYF.

CDR3 sequence: CATSSGSGNTIYF. As DNA, the CDR3 is TGTGCCACCAGTTCCGGCTCTGGAAACACCATATATTTT. The chain joins TRBV15 to TRBJ1-3; D unclear. Trimming left V 6 bases short and J 0 bases short, with 6 bases between. The CDR3 loop spans 13 amino acids. The V gene's germline CDR1 is LNHNV and CDR2 YYDKDF (reference sequence).

This chain joins TRBV11-1 and TRBJ2-5; the D gene is possibly TRBD2 (6 bases). Germline V CDR1 and CDR2: SGHAT, FQDESV (reference sequence). Trimming took 5 bases from V and 5 from J, leaving 15 bases between them. The CDR3 is made up of 14 amino acids. CDR3 nucleotide sequence: TGTGCCAGCAGCCCTCGATGGGAGGACGAGACCCAGTACTTC. Amino acids: CASSPRWEDETQYF.

V usage is TRBV29-1 and J usage is TRBJ2-7; TRBD1 aligns across 7 bases. V lost 8 bases, J lost 3 bases, and 7 bases stayed unmatched. The CDR3 contains 12 residues. In germline, CDR1 is SQVTM, CDR2 ANQGSEA. CDR3 in DNA: TGCAGCCCTGGGGCAGGGGGCTACGAGCAGTACTTC. Protein sequence: CSPGAGGYEQYF.

This clone occurred once. This chain connects TRBV19 to TRBJ1-2; no definite D call. The germline V gene encodes CDR1 LNHDA and CDR2 SQIVND (reference sequence). The CDR3 has 14 residues. V gave up 4 bases and J gave up 5 bases, with 14 bases separating them. CDR3 bases: TGTGCCAGTAGTACCCACCCAGGACGGTATGGCTACACCTTC. The encoded protein is CASSTHPGRYGYTF.

The CDR3 sequence: CSASRDANYGYTF. The CDR3, as DNA: TGCAGTGCTAGTAGGGACGCTAACTATGGCTACACCTTC. The chain couples TRBV20-1 to TRBJ1-2, with D perhaps matching TRBD1 (5 bases). The CDR3 covers 13 residues. CDR1 DFQATT and CDR2 SNEGSKA come from the germline V gene (reference sequence). V gave up 3 bases and J gave up 0 bases, with 8 bases separating them.

This sequence joins TRBV19 and TRBJ1-2; 8 nucleotides match TRBD1. Trimming took 7 bases from V and 4 from J; bases not matched to a gene: 14. The CDR3 sequence is 16 residues long. Germline CDR1 reads LNHDA; CDR2 reads SQIVND (reference sequence). The CDR3 region is CASTQDRASRGYGYTF. Written as DNA, the CDR3 is TGTGCCAGTACCCAGGACAGGGCCTCACGGGGCTATGGCTACACCTTC.

Only one count was recorded for this clone. The rearrangement links TRBV18 to TRBJ2-2; TRBD2 matches 7 bases. This CDR3 comprises 17 residues. The junction had 6 bases not matched to a gene; V was cut back by 2 bases and J by 0 bases. Germline CDR1 reads KGHSH; CDR2 reads LQKENI. CDR3 region: CASSPSQGGTNTGELFF. The CDR3 bases are TGTGCCAGCTCACCAAGCCAGGGAGGGACGAACACCGGGGAGCTGTTTTTT.

The CDR3 coding sequence is TGTGCCAGCAGCCAAGCCCCCCAGGGGCACTACGAGCAGTACTTC. The encoded protein is CASSQAPQGHYEQYF. V gene TRBV3-1 (or the pseudogene TRBV3-2) combines with J gene TRBJ2-7; D may be TRBD1 (6 bases). Germline V lookup: CDR1 LGHDT, CDR2 YNNKEL (reference sequence). CDR3 length: 15 residues. Trimming removed 1 base from V and 3 bases from J, with 13 bases in between.

This clone has a handful of counts. This chain links TRBV3-1 (or the pseudogene TRBV3-2) with TRBJ1-2, with D perhaps matching TRBD1 (5 bases). Germline V CDR1 and CDR2: LGHDT, YNNKEL (reference sequence). V lost 3 bases and J 8 bases, leaving 16 bases between the germline ends. This CDR3 contains 14 residues. CDR3 bases: TGTGCCAGCAGCCAGCACCAAGGGGTCGAGGGCTACACCTTC. Protein product: CASSQHQGVEGYTF.